This record looks at one TCR beta chain sequence and its context. Its antigen is as yet unknown. A read error may account for a junction end that differs from germline. Tagging with unique molecular identifiers was a feature of the TCR beta cDNA libraries. TCRdb re-called the PCR reads with MiXCR, one entry per CDR3 protein. Altogether 750,000 to 950,000 distinct CDR3 sequences are present, about 50% being singletons, with the ten largest covering approximately 4.2%. These data belong to a study of post-analysis software for immune sequencing data. The study's findings and limits: Five TRBV segments appeared more often in patients than in controls, and TRBV5-6, TRBV5-1 and TRBV20-1 were among these.

Germline lookup yields CDR1 SNHLY and CDR2 FYNNEI. CDR3 length equals 14 residues. The J gene is TRBJ2-5, the V gene TRBV2; maybe TRBD2 (6 bases). The sequence came from a girl aged 5 to 17 with multiple sclerosis. The sequenced sample consisted of blood. The DNA for the CDR3 is TGTGCCGGCAGTGTGGGGGGAAAGATAGAGACCCAGTACTTC. Its protein product is CAGSVGGKIETQYF.